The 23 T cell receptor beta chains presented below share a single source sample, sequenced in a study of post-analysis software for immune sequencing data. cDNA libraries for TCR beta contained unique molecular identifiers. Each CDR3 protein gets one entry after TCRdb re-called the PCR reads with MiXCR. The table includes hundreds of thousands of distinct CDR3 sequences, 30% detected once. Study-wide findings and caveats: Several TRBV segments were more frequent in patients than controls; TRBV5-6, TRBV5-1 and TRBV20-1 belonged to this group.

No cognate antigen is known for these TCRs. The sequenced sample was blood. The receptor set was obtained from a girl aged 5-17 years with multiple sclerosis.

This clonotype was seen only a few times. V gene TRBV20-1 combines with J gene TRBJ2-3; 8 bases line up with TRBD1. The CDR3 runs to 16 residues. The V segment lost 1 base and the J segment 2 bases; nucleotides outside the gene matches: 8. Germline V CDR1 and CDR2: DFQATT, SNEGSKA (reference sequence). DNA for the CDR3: TGCAGTGCTAGAGGGACAGGGACTCTTAACACAGATACGCAGTATTTT. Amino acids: CSARGTGTLNTDTQYF.

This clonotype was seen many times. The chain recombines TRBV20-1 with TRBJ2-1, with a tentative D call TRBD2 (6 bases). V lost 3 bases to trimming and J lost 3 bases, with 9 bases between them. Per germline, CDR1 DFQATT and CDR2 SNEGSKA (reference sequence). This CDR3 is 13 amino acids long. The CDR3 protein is CSASGGDYNEQFF. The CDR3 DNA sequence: TGCAGTGCTAGCGGGGGAGACTACAATGAGCAGTTCTTC.

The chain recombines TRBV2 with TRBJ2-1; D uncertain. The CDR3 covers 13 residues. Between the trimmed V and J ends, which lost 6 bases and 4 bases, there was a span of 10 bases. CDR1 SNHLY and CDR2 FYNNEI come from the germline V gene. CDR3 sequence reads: CASRAVNYNEQFF. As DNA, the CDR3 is TGTGCCAGCAGGGCAGTTAATTACAATGAGCAGTTCTTC.

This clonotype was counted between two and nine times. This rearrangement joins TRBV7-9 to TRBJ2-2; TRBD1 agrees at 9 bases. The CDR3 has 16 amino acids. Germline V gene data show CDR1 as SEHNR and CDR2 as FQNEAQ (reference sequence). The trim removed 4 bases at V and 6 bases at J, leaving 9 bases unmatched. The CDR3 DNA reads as TGTGCCAGCAGCTCACCACAGGGGGCGGTGGCCGGGGAGCTGTTTTTT. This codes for CASSSPQGAVAGELFF. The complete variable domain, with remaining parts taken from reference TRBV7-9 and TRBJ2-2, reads DTGVSQNPRHKITKRGQNVTFRCDPISEHNRLYWYRQTLGQGPEFLTYFQNEAQLEKSRLLSDRFSAERPKGSFSTLEIQRTEQGDSAMYLCASSSPQGAVAGELFFGEGSRLTVL.

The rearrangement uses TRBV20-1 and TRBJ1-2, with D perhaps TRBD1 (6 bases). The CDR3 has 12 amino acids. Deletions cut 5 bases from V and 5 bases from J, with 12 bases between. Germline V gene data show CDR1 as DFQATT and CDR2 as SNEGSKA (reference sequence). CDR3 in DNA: TGCAGTGCTTACAGGGAAGGGTATGGCTACACCTTC. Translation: CSAYREGYGYTF.

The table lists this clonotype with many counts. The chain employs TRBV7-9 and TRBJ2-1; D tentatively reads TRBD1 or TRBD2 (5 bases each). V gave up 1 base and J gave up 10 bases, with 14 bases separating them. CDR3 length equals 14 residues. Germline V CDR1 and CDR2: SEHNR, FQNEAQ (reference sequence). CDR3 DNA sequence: TGTGCCAGCAGCTTAGGGATCGGGGCAGCCGAGCAGTTCTTC. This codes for CASSLGIGAAEQFF. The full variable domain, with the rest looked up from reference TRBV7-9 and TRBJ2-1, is DTGVSQNPRHKITKRGQNVTFRCDPISEHNRLYWYRQTLGQGPEFLTYFQNEAQLEKSRLLSDRFSAERPKGSFSTLEIQRTEQGDSAMYLCASSLGIGAAEQFFGPGTRLTVL.

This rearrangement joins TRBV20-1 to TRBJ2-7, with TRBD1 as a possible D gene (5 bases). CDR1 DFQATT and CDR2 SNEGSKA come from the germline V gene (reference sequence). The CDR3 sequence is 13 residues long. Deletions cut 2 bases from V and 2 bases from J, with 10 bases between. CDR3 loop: CSARQDSPYEQYF. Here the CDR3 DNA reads TGCAGTGCTAGACAAGACAGTCCCTACGAGCAGTACTTC.

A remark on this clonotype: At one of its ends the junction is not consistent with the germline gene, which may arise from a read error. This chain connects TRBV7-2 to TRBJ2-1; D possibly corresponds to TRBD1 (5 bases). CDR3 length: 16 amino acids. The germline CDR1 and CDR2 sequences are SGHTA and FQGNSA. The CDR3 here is CASSTEGAGSYDEQFF. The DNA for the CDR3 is TGTGCCAGCAGCACCGAAGGGGCAGGCTCCTACGATGAGCAGTTCTTC. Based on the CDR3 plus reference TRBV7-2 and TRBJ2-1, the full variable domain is GAGVSQSPSNKVTEKGKDVELRCDPISGHTALYWYRQSLGQGLEFLIYFQGNSAPDKSGLPSDRFSAERTGGSVSTLTIQRTQQEDSAVYLCASSTEGAGSYDEQFFGPGTRLTVL.

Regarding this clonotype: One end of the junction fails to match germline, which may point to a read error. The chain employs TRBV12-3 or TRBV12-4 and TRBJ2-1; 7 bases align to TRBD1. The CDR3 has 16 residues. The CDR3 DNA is TGTGCCAGCACCCTGGGGGACAGAGGCTCCAACAATGAGCAGTTCTTC. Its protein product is CASTLGDRGSNNEQFF.

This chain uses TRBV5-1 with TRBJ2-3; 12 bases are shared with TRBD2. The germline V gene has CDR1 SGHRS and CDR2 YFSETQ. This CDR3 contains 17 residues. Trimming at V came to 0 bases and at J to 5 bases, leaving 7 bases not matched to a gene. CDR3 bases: TGCGCCAGCAGCTTGGCCCCTAGCGGGGGGGCCGTAGATACGCAGTATTTT. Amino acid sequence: CASSLAPSGGAVDTQYF.

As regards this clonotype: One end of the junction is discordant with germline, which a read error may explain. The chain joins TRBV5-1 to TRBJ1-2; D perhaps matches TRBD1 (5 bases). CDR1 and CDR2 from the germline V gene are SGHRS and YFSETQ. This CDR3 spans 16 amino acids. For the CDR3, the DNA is TGCGCCAGCAGCTCGTCCGTAGGACAAGTTTTCTATGGCCACACCTTC. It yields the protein CASSSSVGQVFYGHTF.

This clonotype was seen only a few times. The CDR3 loop reads CATSGGSRQPQHF. The CDR3 DNA reads TGTGCCACCAGTGGGGGGTCCCGTCAGCCCCAGCATTTT. The chain links TRBV24-1 to TRBJ1-5, with D possibly being TRBD1 (5 bases). The ends were cut back, 5 bases at V and 6 bases at J, with 10 bases in the middle. The CDR3 is 13 residues long. Germline values: CDR1 KGHDR, CDR2 SFDVKD.

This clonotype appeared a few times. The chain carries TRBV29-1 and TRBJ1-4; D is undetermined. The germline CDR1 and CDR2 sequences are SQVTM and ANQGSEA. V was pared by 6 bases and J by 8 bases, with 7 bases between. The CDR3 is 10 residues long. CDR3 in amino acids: CSVGEEKLFF. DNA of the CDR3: TGCAGCGTCGGGGAGGAAAAACTGTTTTTT.

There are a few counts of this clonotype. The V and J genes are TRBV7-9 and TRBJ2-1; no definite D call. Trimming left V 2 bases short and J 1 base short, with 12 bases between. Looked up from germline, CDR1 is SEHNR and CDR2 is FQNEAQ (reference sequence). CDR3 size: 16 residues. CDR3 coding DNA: TGTGCCAGCAGCTTACAGGATGCCCCGTCCTACAATGAGCAGTTCTTC. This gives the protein CASSLQDAPSYNEQFF.

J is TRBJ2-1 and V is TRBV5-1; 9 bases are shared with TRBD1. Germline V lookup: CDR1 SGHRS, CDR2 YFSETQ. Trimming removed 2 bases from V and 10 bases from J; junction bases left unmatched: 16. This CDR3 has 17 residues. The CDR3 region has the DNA TGCGCCAGCAGCTTTTATCCCGAGGACAGGGGCCCCGGGGAGCAGTTCTTC. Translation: CASSFYPEDRGPGEQFF.

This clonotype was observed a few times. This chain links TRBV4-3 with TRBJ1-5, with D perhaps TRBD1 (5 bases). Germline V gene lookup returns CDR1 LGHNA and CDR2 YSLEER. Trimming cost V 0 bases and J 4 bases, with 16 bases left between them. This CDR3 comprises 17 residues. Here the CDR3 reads CASSQDKEGLGNQPQHF. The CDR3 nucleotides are TGCGCCAGCAGCCAAGACAAGGAGGGGCTGGGGAATCAGCCCCAGCATTTT.

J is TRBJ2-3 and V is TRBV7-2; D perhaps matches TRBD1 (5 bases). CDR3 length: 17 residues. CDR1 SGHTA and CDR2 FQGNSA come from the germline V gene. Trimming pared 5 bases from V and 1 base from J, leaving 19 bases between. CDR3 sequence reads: CASSRHAAGSGTDTQYF. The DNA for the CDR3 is TGTGCCAGCAGCCGTCACGCGGCAGGGTCTGGCACAGATACGCAGTATTTT. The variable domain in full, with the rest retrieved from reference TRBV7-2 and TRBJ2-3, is GAGVSQSPSNKVTEKGKDVELRCDPISGHTALYWYRQSLGQGLEFLIYFQGNSAPDKSGLPSDRFSAERTGGSVSTLTIQRTQQEDSAVYLCASSRHAAGSGTDTQYFGPGTRLTVL.

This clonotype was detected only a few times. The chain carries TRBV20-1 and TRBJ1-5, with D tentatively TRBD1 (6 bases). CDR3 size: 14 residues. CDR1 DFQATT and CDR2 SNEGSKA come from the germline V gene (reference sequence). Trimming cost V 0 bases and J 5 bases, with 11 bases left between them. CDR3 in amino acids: CSAREGGGHQPQHF. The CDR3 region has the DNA TGCAGTGCTAGAGAGGGGGGCGGTCATCAGCCCCAGCATTTT.

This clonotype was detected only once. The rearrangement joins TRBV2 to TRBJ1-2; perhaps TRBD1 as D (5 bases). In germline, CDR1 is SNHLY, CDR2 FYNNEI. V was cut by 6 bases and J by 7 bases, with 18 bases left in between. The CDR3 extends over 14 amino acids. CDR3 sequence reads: CASSARDPRSGYTF. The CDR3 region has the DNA TGTGCCAGCAGCGCCCGGGACCCTAGGAGTGGCTACACCTTC.

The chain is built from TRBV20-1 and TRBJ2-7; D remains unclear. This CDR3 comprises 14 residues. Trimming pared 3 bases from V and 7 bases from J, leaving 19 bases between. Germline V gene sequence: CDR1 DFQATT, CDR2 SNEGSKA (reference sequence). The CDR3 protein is CSASWSGNYNEQYF. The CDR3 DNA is TGCAGTGCTAGTTGGTCCGGAAACTACAATGAGCAGTACTTC.

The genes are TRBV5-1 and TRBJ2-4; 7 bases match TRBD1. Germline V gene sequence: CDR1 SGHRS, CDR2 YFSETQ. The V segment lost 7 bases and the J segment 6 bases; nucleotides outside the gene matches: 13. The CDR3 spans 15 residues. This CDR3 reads CASSRDRAFANIQYF. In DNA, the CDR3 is TGCGCCAGCTCCCGGGACAGAGCTTTTGCAAACATTCAGTACTTC.

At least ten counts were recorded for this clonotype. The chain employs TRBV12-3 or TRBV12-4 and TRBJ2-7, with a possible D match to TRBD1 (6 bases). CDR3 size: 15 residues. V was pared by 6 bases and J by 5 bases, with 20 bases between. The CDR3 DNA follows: TGTGCCAGCAGCCGCTCCAGTACAGGGCTCGACGAGCAGTACTTC. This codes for CASSRSSTGLDEQYF.

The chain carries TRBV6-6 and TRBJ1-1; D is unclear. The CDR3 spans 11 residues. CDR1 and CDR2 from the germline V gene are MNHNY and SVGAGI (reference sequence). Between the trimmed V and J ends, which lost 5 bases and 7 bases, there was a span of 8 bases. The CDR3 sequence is CASSPKYEAFF. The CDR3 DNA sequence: TGTGCCAGCAGTCCCAAGTATGAAGCTTTCTTT.